This T cell receptor beta chain was found in a study of blood T cell repertoires in COVID-19. Clones were read by immunoSEQ multiplex PCR, and TCRdb kept only the in-frame ones, dropping some. There are 95,000 to 100,000 clones in the sample; 90% to 95% occur only once, and approximately 15% lies in the top ten. This CDR3 has 13 amino acids. The germline V gene encodes CDR1 MGHRA and CDR2 YSYEKL. Trimming cost V 4 bases and J 4 bases, with 10 bases left between them. The clonotype comes from a man aged 50-60 years with acute or convalescent COVID-19. This chain links TRBV4-1 with TRBJ1-1, with D tentatively TRBD1 (5 bases). Sample: peripheral blood. CDR3 amino acids: CASSRQTGTEAFF. The CDR3 DNA is TGCGCCAGCAGCCGACAGACCGGCACTGAAGCTTTCTTT.